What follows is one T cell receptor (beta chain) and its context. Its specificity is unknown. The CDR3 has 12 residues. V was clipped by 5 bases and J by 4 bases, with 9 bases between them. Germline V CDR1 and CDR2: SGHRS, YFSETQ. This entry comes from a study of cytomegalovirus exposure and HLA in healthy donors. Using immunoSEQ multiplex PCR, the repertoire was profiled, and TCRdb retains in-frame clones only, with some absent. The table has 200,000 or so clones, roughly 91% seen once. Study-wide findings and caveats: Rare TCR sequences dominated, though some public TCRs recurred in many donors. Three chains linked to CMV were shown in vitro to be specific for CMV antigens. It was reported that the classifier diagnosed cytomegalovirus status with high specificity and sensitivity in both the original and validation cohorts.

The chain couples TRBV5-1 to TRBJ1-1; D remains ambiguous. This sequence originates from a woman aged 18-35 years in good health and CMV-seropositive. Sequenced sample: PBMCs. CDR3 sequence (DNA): TGCGCCAGCAGTATGGGCCCCACTGAAGCTTTCTTT. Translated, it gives CASSMGPTEAFF.